These T cell receptor beta chains were read from a single sample in a study of shared clonotypes between healthy human individuals. Method: immunoSEQ multiplex PCR; TCRdb's copy keeps in-frame clones and lacks some. The table lists about 2.3 million clones, around 90% of them singletons. Source material: naive CD4+ T cells from PBMCs. The receptors here all came from a man younger than 30 in good health. Some clones in this sample may be carry-over from other donors' samples. The CDR3 runs from the conserved cysteine through the conserved F or W. The D gene is left open where the match is weak. Rows may omit the clone size; those that give it use once, few, many or a size class.

>NA|TRBV5-6|NA|TRBJ2-7
TGTGCCAGCAGCGAATCAGGGGGGGACTACGAGCAGTACTTC
CASSESGGDYEQYF
>NA|TRBV19|NA|TRBJ2-1
TGTGCCAGTAGTATAGCGGTTTTGGGGAGTACTCGACTCCTCTTC
CASSIAVLGSTRLLF
>NA|TRBV9|NA|TRBJ2-4
TGTGCCAGCAGCCCGGGGATAGCCAAAAACATTCAGTACTTC
CASSPGIAKNIQYF
>few|TRBV4-1|NA|TRBJ2-3
TGCGCCAGCAGCCAAGAACTAGCTAGCACAGATACGCAGTATTTT
CASSQELASTDTQYF
>NA|TRBV7-3|TRBD2|TRBJ2-1
TGTGCCAGCAGGGCTAGCGGGAGCATCCCCTACAATGAGCAGTTCTTC
CASRASGSIPYNEQFF
>NA|TRBV6-1|TRBD1|TRBJ2-3
TGTGCCAGCAGGCCCGGGACAGGGTGGTCAGATACGCAGTATTTT
CASRPGTGWSDTQYF
>NA|TRBV7-9|NA|TRBJ2-3
TGTGCCAGCAGCGAAAGAACCCCGAGCACAGATACGCAGTATTTT
CASSERTPSTDTQYF
>NA|TRBV27|NA|TRBJ1-3
TGTGCCAGCAGTCCCGCTCCGGCGATCTCTGGAAACACCATATATTTT
CASSPAPAISGNTIYF
>NA|TRBV15|TRBD1|TRBJ2-3
TGTGCCACCAGCAAGACAGGGGGGCTTCCCGGAGATACGCAGTATTTT
CATSKTGGLPGDTQYF
>NA|TRBV18|NA|TRBJ2-5
TGTGCCAGCTCACAAGAGACCCAGTACTTC
CASSQETQYF
>NA|TRBV9|TRBD2|TRBJ2-1
TGTGCCAGCAGCAGAGAGGGACTAGCGGGAGTCTTCTTC
CASSREGLAGVFF
>NA|TRBV19|NA|TRBJ1-1
TGTGCCAGTAGTAACGCAGGAAGGACTGAAGCTTTCTTT
CASSNAGRTEAFF
>NA|TRBV7-2|TRBD2|TRBJ2-1
TGTGCCAGCAGCTCTAGCGGGTTCTACAATGAGCAGTTCTTC
CASSSSGFYNEQFF
>NA|TRBV15|NA|TRBJ1-1
TGTGCCACCAGCAGAGGTTGGAACACTGAAGCTTTCTTT
CATSRGWNTEAFF
>NA|TRBV6-1|TRBD1|TRBJ1-4
TGTGCCAGCAGTGAAGAAAGCCTAACAGGGGCCCTTAATGAAAAACTGTTTTTT
CASSEESLTGALNEKLFF
>few|TRBV30|NA|TRBJ1-1
TGTGCCTGGAAGGGCCAGGCAAACACTGAAGCTTTCTTT
CAWKGQANTEAFF
>NA|TRBV10-3|TRBD2|TRBJ2-1
TGTGCCATCAGTACACTAGCGGGACAATACAATGAGCAGTTCTTC
CAISTLAGQYNEQFF
>once|TRBV6-5|NA|TRBJ1-1
TGTGCCAGCAGTATCGGGTTGAACACTGAAGCTTTCTTT
CASSIGLNTEAFF
>NA|TRBV15|NA|TRBJ2-1
TGTGCCACCAGCAACAGGGTTTACAATGAGCAGTTCTTC
CATSNRVYNEQFF
>NA|TRBV11-3|NA|TRBJ1-2
TGTGCCAGCAGCTTAGATCCCCACTATGGCTACACCTTC
CASSLDPHYGYTF
>NA|TRBV4-1|NA|TRBJ1-6
TGCGCCAGCAGCCAAGACCCGTCGGCCTGGGGTGATTCACCCCTCCACTTT
CASSQDPSAWGDSPLHF
>NA|TRBV2|NA|TRBJ1-5
TGTGCCAGCGGGCGCACCTTTAGCAATCAGCCCCAGCATTTT
CASGRTFSNQPQHF
>NA|TRBV11-2|TRBD2|TRBJ2-3
TGTGCCAGCAGCTCGAGACTAGCCTGGGCAGATACGCAGTATTTT
CASSSRLAWADTQYF
>NA|TRBV7-9|TRBD1|TRBJ2-7
TGTGCCAGCAGCCCGACCTTTGGACAGGACCGCCCCTACGAGCAGTACTTC
CASSPTFGQDRPYEQYF
>NA|TRBV5-1|NA|TRBJ2-3
TGCGCCAGCAGCTTGACGGCGCCTAGCACAGATACGCAGTATTTT
CASSLTAPSTDTQYF
>NA|TRBV18|NA|TRBJ2-1
TGTGCCAGCTCACCAACAGCGGGCTATGAGCAGTTCTTC
CASSPTAGYEQFF
>NA|TRBV5-4|TRBD2|TRBJ2-2
TGTGCCAGCAGCTTGTTGCCTAGCGGGAGTACCGGGGAGCTGTTTTTT
CASSLLPSGSTGELFF
>NA|TRBV4-2|TRBD2|TRBJ2-7
TGTGCCAGCAGCCGTGGGACTAGCGACTCCTACGAGCAGTACTTC
CASSRGTSDSYEQYF
>NA|TRBV7-2|NA|TRBJ1-1
TGTGCCAGCAGCGGGGACCCTTGGGGCACTGAAGCTTTCTTT
CASSGDPWGTEAFF
>few|TRBV6-1|NA|TRBJ1-5
TGTGCCAGCAGTGTATTGGGGGGTCAGCCCCAGCATTTT
CASSVLGGQPQHF
>NA|TRBV7-9|NA|TRBJ2-7
TGTGCCAGCAGCCTCCGAGGAGGGGACTACGAGCAGTACTTC
CASSLRGGDYEQYF
>NA|TRBV6-4|TRBD2|TRBJ2-1
TGTGCCAGCAGCTCCCAGGGAGGGAGACAGCAGTTCTTC
CASSSQGGRQQFF
>NA|TRBV6-5|NA|TRBJ1-1
TGTGCCAGCAGTTCAACACAAGTTCGGACTGAAGCTTTCTTT
CASSSTQVRTEAFF
>NA|TRBV27|NA|TRBJ1-2
TGTGCCAGCAGTTTTGGGACCCACTATGGCTACACCTTC
CASSFGTHYGYTF
>few|TRBV10-3|NA|TRBJ1-1
TGTGCCATCAGTGTACAGGGCGACACTGAAGCTTTCTTT
CAISVQGDTEAFF
>NA|TRBV7-3|TRBD1|TRBJ2-1
TGTGCCAGCAGCACTACAGGGGGCGAGAATGAGCAGTTCTTC
CASSTTGGENEQFF
>NA|TRBV28|TRBD2|TRBJ2-1
TGTGCCAGCAGTTTATCCCTAGCGGGAGTCGGTGAGCAGTTCTTC
CASSLSLAGVGEQFF
>NA|TRBV5-4|TRBD2|TRBJ2-3
TGTGCCAGCAGCTTGATTCTAGCGGGAGGGCTGGATACGCAGTATTTT
CASSLILAGGLDTQYF
>NA|TRBV5-1|TRBD2|TRBJ2-7
TGCGCCAGCAGCTCCTTAGCGGGAGGTTTCTTCGAGCAGTACTTC
CASSSLAGGFFEQYF
>NA|TRBV6-5|NA|TRBJ1-5
TGTGCCAGCAGGGAAAGGGGTTTAGATCAGCCCCAGCATTTT
CASRERGLDQPQHF
>NA|TRBV28|NA|TRBJ2-2
TGTGCCAGCAGTTTGGGGGGATACCGGACAGGGAACACCGGGGAGCTGTTTTTT
CASSLGGYRTGNTGELFF
>NA|TRBV28|NA|TRBJ2-7
TGTGCCAGCAGTTTGCCCCAAGGTAACAGGGGAGGCGAGCAGTACTTC
CASSLPQGNRGGEQYF
>NA|TRBV5-1|NA|TRBJ2-5
TGCGCCAGCAGCTTGAGGGGGGCACAAGAGACCCAGTACTTC
CASSLRGAQETQYF
>NA|TRBV5-4|TRBD2|TRBJ2-7
TGTGCCAGCAGCCTAGGACTAGCGGGAGGGCCCTACGAGCAGTACTTC
CASSLGLAGGPYEQYF
>NA|TRBV6-6|TRBD2|TRBJ2-1
TGTGCCAGCAGCGGGGGGAGGGTAAGTGAGCAGTTCTTC
CASSGGRVSEQFF
>NA|TRBV18|NA|TRBJ1-2
TGTGCCAGCTCACCCGACGCTAACTATGGCTACACCTTC
CASSPDANYGYTF
>NA|TRBV28|NA|TRBJ1-2
TGTGCCAGCAGCAACTACCGGGGCTATGGCTACACCTTC
CASSNYRGYGYTF
>NA|TRBV27|TRBD1|TRBJ1-2
TGTGCCAGCAGCCCCGAGACCAAGAGGGCAGGGGGAGGCTATGGCTACACCTTC
CASSPETKRAGGGYGYTF
>NA|TRBV2|TRBD1|TRBJ2-1
TGTGCCACCCGGGACAGGGGGCCCCGCGCGTACAATGAGCAGTTCTTC
CATRDRGPRAYNEQFF
>NA|TRBV5-1|NA|TRBJ1-4
TGCGCCAGCACCCCATGGGGGAGCCCTAATGAAAAACTGTTTTTT
CASTPWGSPNEKLFF
>NA|TRBV7-3|TRBD2|TRBJ2-5
TGTGCCAGCAGCTTAGGTGGAGCGGGGGAGACCCAGTACTTC
CASSLGGAGETQYF
>NA|TRBV5-1|TRBD2|TRBJ2-1
TGCGCCAGCAGCTTGTGGGGCGCGGGACTAGCAGGCAATGAGCAGTTCTTC
CASSLWGAGLAGNEQFF
>NA|TRBV11-3|TRBD1|TRBJ1-4
TGTGCCAGCAGCCCCTCGGGGACAGGGGGGAGGGCTAATGAAAAACTGTTTTTT
CASSPSGTGGRANEKLFF
>NA|TRBV7-3|NA|TRBJ2-3
TGTGCCAGCAGCCCCTCAAGACAGGCCCCGGATACGCAGTATTTT
CASSPSRQAPDTQYF
>NA|TRBV6-5|NA|TRBJ1-4
TGTGCCAGCAGTTATAGGGGGAGCCGCAATGAAAAACTGTTTTTT
CASSYRGSRNEKLFF